These T cell receptor beta chains were read from a single sample in a study of blood T cells in healthy people across ages. TCRdb fed the 5' RACE reads into MiXCR, producing one record per CDR3 protein. The sample has about 1 million distinct CDR3 sequences; 35% to 50% are singletons. Material: blood. The receptors derive from a woman aged 60-75 years in good health. CDR3s include the opening cysteine and the closing phenylalanine or tryptophan. Each record gives: V gene, J gene, clone size, D gene, CDR3 DNA, CDR3 protein. The D gene is left open where the match is weak. Rows may omit the clone size; those that give it use once, few, many or a size class.

TRBV12-3/TRBV12-4	TRBJ2-7	-	-	TGTGCCAGCAGTTTTTTACGCTCCCACGAGCAGTACTTC	CASSFLRSHEQYF
TRBV5-6	TRBJ2-7	-	-	TGTGCCAGCAGCTTGAGGGCAGGGGATCCCAACGAGCAGTACTTC	CASSLRAGDPNEQYF
TRBV29-1	TRBJ1-5	few	-	TGCAGCGTTGTTTCGGGGAATCAGCCCCAGCATTTT	CSVVSGNQPQHF
TRBV5-1	TRBJ2-7	few	-	TGCGCCAGCAGCTTTCAATCCACGAGGGGGAACCTCTACGAGCAGTACTTC	CASSFQSTRGNLYEQYF
TRBV13	TRBJ2-7	few	-	TGTGCCAGCAGCTCCGGGCCGAGGGGCGAGCAGTACTTC	CASSSGPRGEQYF
TRBV6-2/TRBV6-3	TRBJ2-7	once	TRBD1	TGTGCCAGCAGTTACCGACAGGGGGCGAATTACGAGCAGTACTTC	CASSYRQGANYEQYF
TRBV11-2	TRBJ2-1	-	-	TGTGCCAGCAGCTTAGCTACTAGCTTCTACTTTGAGCAGTTCTTC	CASSLATSFYFEQFF
TRBV2	TRBJ2-1	few	-	TGTGCCAGTACGGACAGACGTTACTCCTACAATGAGCAGTTCTTC	CASTDRRYSYNEQFF
TRBV5-1	TRBJ2-7	few	TRBD2	TGCGCCAGCAGCTTGGCCCAATCGACGGGACTAGCGGGAGCGATAACCTACGAGCAGTACTTC	CASSLAQSTGLAGAITYEQYF
TRBV6-6	TRBJ2-1	-	TRBD2	TGTGCCAGCAGTTACCCGCAGGCTAGCGGGGATAATGAGCAGTTCTTC	CASSYPQASGDNEQFF
TRBV7-9	TRBJ1-2	many	-	TGTGCCAGCAGCTTCGAGGGGTCTGGCTATGGCTACACCTTC	CASSFEGSGYGYTF
TRBV9	TRBJ2-3	once	-	TGTGCCAGCACACTGGGCGGGATCACAGATACGCAGTATTTT	CASTLGGITDTQYF
TRBV9	TRBJ2-3	-	-	TGTGCCAGCAGCGAACCTGGGGTTACGCAGTATTTT	CASSEPGVTQYF
TRBV27	TRBJ2-1	-	-	TGTGCCTTCAGCGGCAATACGACCAATGAGCAGTTCTTC	CAFSGNTTNEQFF
TRBV2	TRBJ1-2	-	-	TGTGCCAGCAGTGGGAGCCGGTACACCTTC	CASSGSRYTF
TRBV2	TRBJ2-7	-	-	TGTGCCAGCAGTGAAGGAGCCCTGGGGGATCTTTACGAGCAGTACTTC	CASSEGALGDLYEQYF
TRBV29-1	TRBJ2-7	many	-	TGCAGCGTTCAAGTCAGGGCAGGGGTTTTGTACGAGCAGTACTTC	CSVQVRAGVLYEQYF
TRBV5-1	TRBJ2-5	few	-	TGCGCCGGCAGCTTGGACAGAGAGACCCAGTACTTC	CAGSLDRETQYF
TRBV28	TRBJ1-2	few	-	TGTGCCAGCAGTTTGGCGGGGCAACGTTATTATGGCTACACCTTC	CASSLAGQRYYGYTF
TRBV21-1	TRBJ2-3	-	-	TGTGCCAGCAGCAAAGCGCACGTGGCCGGGAACCGAAGGTCTGATACGCAGTATTTT	CASSKAHVAGNRRSDTQYF
TRBV24-1	TRBJ1-6	-	-	TGTGCCACCAGTGACCTGGAACCAGGTTCACCCCTCCACTTT	CATSDLEPGSPLHF
TRBV7-2	TRBJ2-1	-	-	TGTGCCAGCAGCTTGGCATCTCCTCCCTACAATGAGCAGTTCTTC	CASSLASPPYNEQFF
TRBV29-1	TRBJ2-1	-	TRBD2	TGCAGCACAACGCAGCGGGGGGCGGCCTACAATGAGCAGTTCTTC	CSTTQRGAAYNEQFF
TRBV6-5	TRBJ2-3	-	-	TGTGCCAGCACTGGGGGAAGCACAGATACGCGGTATTTT	CASTGGSTDTRYF
TRBV4-1	TRBJ2-7	-	-	TGCGCCAGCAGCCACGGGGGCGAGCAGTACTTC	CASSHGGEQYF
TRBV6-2/TRBV6-3	TRBJ2-1	once	TRBD1	TGTGCCAGCAGTTCGATCTGGACAGGGGGTACGTACAATGAGCAGTTCTTC	CASSSIWTGGTYNEQFF
TRBV20-1	TRBJ2-1	few	TRBD2	TGCAGTGCCGCACAACTAGCGGGATCTGGGCATGGCAGGGAGCAGTTCTTC	CSAAQLAGSGHGREQFF
TRBV11-2	TRBJ2-1	-	TRBD2	TGTGCCAGCACGCTTAGCGGGAGTGTCTCCAATGGGCAGTTCTTC	CASTLSGSVSNGQFF
TRBV9	TRBJ2-1	-	-	TGTGCCAGTAGCCGAGGAGAGACCCAGTTCTTC	CASSRGETQFF
TRBV6-2/TRBV6-3	TRBJ2-1	-	TRBD2	TGTGCCAGCAGTACCCTCCTAGCGGGAAGATACAATGAGCAGTTCTTC	CASSTLLAGRYNEQFF
TRBV3-1	TRBJ2-1	-	-	TGTGCCAGCTCAAAGACCGAGGGGAACAATGAGCAGTTCTTC	CASSKTEGNNEQFF
TRBV7-9	TRBJ2-1	few	-	TGTGCCAGCAGCCCAGGGGAGAATGAGCAGTTCTTC	CASSPGENEQFF
TRBV6-6	TRBJ2-7	few	-	TGTGCCAGCAGTAACAGAAACGAGCAGTACTTC	CASSNRNEQYF
TRBV6-5	TRBJ2-5	-	-	TGTGCCAGCACCAGGGCAGGGGAAGAGACCCAGTACTTC	CASTRAGEETQYF
TRBV29-1	TRBJ1-1	-	-	TGCAGCGTTGGAGGACCCGGATATGCTTTCTTT	CSVGGPGYAFF
TRBV11-2	TRBJ2-1	many	TRBD2	TGCGCCAGCAGCCTCGGGACTAGCGGGAGGAATGAGCAGTTCTTC	CASSLGTSGRNEQFF
TRBV7-8	TRBJ2-5	-	-	TGTGCCAGCAGCTTAATCGGTCCGGGAGAGGCGATGGAGACCCAGTACTTC	CASSLIGPGEAMETQYF
TRBV7-2	TRBJ2-7	-	-	TGTGCCAGCAGCTTAGTTTTGGACGGCGCCTACGAGCAGTACTTC	CASSLVLDGAYEQYF
TRBV7-9	TRBJ2-7	few	-	TGTGCCAGCAGCCGGGACGGGCTGGAGTACGAGCAGTACTTC	CASSRDGLEYEQYF
TRBV29-1	TRBJ2-7	few	TRBD1	TGCAGCGTTAGGACAGGCATCTCCTACGAGCAGTACTTC	CSVRTGISYEQYF
TRBV2	TRBJ1-2	-	-	TGTGCCAGCAGTGATGGTCAGGACTATGGCCACACCTTC	CASSDGQDYGHTF
TRBV27	TRBJ2-7	many	-	TGTGCCAGCAGTTCCGGAACAGGGTTCGAGCAGTACTTC	CASSSGTGFEQYF
TRBV4-2	TRBJ2-3	few	-	TGTGCCAGCAGCCAGCGGGGCGGGACCACAGATACGCAGTATTTT	CASSQRGGTTDTQYF
TRBV6-2/TRBV6-3	TRBJ2-1	-	TRBD1	TGTGCCAGCTCTGAAATAGGGACAGGGTACAATGAGCAGTTCTTC	CASSEIGTGYNEQFF
TRBV20-1	TRBJ1-2	few	TRBD1	TGCAGTGCTACCCAGGGACAGACTACTAACTATGGCTACACCTTC	CSATQGQTTNYGYTF